This T cell receptor beta chain was identified during a study of T cell clonality in common variable immunodeficiency. General study points: In common variable immunodeficiency, TCR beta chains reportedly carried fewer deletions and N-nucleotide insertions.

Generated by immunoSEQ multiplex PCR, the TCRdb table keeps only in-frame clones and is missing some. There are about 25,000 clones in the sample, none observed a single time. This clone has only a few counts. As yet, its antigen is unknown. All CVID subjects were on immunoglobulin replacement for at least one year. Donors gave about 5 to 8 ml heparinized peripheral whole blood. This TCR was sampled from a human donor with common variable immunodeficiency. The source material was peripheral blood mononuclear cells.

The CDR3: CASSEDLADQETQYF. The covered CDR3 bases are TGTGCCAGCAGTGAAGACCTAGCGGACCAAGAGACC. The chain employs TRBV6-1 and TRBJ2-5; 7 bases align to TRBD2. The CDR3 end is not reached by the read, which stops 3 residues before it; the germline J gene fills it in. The CDR3 extends over 15 amino acids. Germline loops: CDR1 MNHNS, CDR2 SASEGT. V was pared by 1 base and J by 0 bases, with 2 bases of the junction left unmatched.